The entry below describes one TCR beta chain. Its antigen is currently unknown. Second-dose groups at about 4 or about 12 weeks were pooled. Clones were read by immunoSEQ multiplex PCR, and TCRdb kept only the in-frame ones, dropping some. The data show about 93,000 clones, with roughly nine tenths seen just once and roughly 2.7% held by the top ten. This sample is part of a study of T cell responses to AZD1222 COVID-19 vaccine. Findings and limits, study-wide: Females outnumbered males among donors, who were mostly white British; clonal diversity was possibly underestimated.

The ends were cut back, 0 bases at V and 8 bases at J, with 10 bases in the middle. This CDR3 comprises 13 residues. Per germline, CDR1 SGHAT and CDR2 FQNNGV. The chain uses TRBV11-2 and TRBJ1-2; D is unclear. Sequences were derived from peripheral blood, sampled 28 days after the second AZD1222 dose. The source is an adult who received the AZD1222 COVID-19 vaccine. CDR3 sequence reads: CASSLDRGSGYTF. The CDR3 DNA reads TGTGCCAGCAGCTTAGATCGGGGTTCCGGCTACACCTTC. The full variable domain, in which reference TRBV11-2 and TRBJ1-2 provide the parts outside the CDR3, is EAGVAQSPRYKIIEKRQSVAFWCNPISGHATLYWYQQILGQGPKLLIQFQNNGVVDDSQLPKDRFSAERLKGVDSTLKIQPAKLEDSAVYLCASSLDRGSGYTFGSGTRLTVV.